This is a list of T cell receptor beta chains from one sample in a study of human T cells and chemical hapten exposure. TCRdb re-derived calls from the RACE reads in MiXCR, one entry per CDR3 protein. This repertoire shows 80,000 to 95,000 distinct CDR3 sequences, 8% to 10% found once; its top ten account for less than 4.5%. This specimen was whole blood, taken in connection with sensitization to the hapten diphenylcyclopropenone (DPC). The receptors were sampled from a woman aged 40 to 55 with alopecia areata. Some clones in this sample may be carry-over from other donors' samples. The conserved cysteine and the conserved F or W are not part of the CDR3 here. Clone size is shown for a subset of rows, as once, few, many or a class of expanded clone.

few,TRBJ1-2,TRBV12-3/TRBV12-4,ASSLEARYT
many,TRBJ2-3,TRBV19,ASSSYWTGADTQY
NA,TRBJ1-1,TRBV5-1,ASSLPGLNTEAF
many,TRBJ2-1,TRBV7-2,ASSFNNEQF
few,TRBJ2-3,TRBV7-8,ASSWGQGVTDTQY
few,TRBJ1-2,TRBV12-5,ASGPDRENYGYT
few,TRBJ2-5,TRBV18,ASSQERQGQTQY
many,TRBJ1-2,TRBV10-3,AISSSGDAIYGYT
NA,TRBJ1-4,TRBV6-6,ASRNRGTNEKLF
NA,TRBJ1-5,TRBV19,ASSIYSMPNQPQH
many,TRBJ2-7,TRBV7-2,ASSLAGGSYEQY
NA,TRBJ2-7,TRBV12-3/TRBV12-4,ASSSGQGVGEQY
many,TRBJ2-1,TRBV7-9,ASSLAGGGSYNEQF
many,TRBJ2-1,TRBV11-2,ASSSLAGGRYNEQF
many,TRBJ1-4,TRBV18,ASSPGTATNEKLF
many,TRBJ1-6,TRBV28,ASSRTGENSPLH
many,TRBJ2-7,TRBV6-6,ASTATGRTYEQY
NA,TRBJ2-4,TRBV6-6,ASKPGVFKNIQY
few,TRBJ2-1,TRBV10-3,AIRPRDDPYNEQF
many,TRBJ2-1,TRBV28,ASRNRNEQF
many,TRBJ2-1,TRBV7-9,ASSLAAGGPYNEQF
many,TRBJ2-7,TRBV4-3,ASSQVGVDEQY
few,TRBJ2-3,TRBV7-2,ASRNSVGSQY
many,TRBJ2-7,TRBV20-1,SAATASYEQY
few,TRBJ1-6,TRBV12-3/TRBV12-4,ASSLLGVSPLH
NA,TRBJ2-7,TRBV20-1,SARRTRGFSYEQY
NA,TRBJ2-7,TRBV20-1,SAPGTGKLYEQY
many,TRBJ1-2,TRBV5-1,ASSYGTATNYGYT
NA,TRBJ1-3,TRBV3-1,ASSQTTGVSGNTIY
many,TRBJ2-5,TRBV6-1,ASSEMLGRQETQY
few,TRBJ2-2,TRBV15,ATRTGSNTGELF
few,TRBJ2-7,TRBV4-1,ASSPPDRTYEQY
few,TRBJ1-4,TRBV28,ASGNEEKLF
many,TRBJ2-1,TRBV7-9,ASSSPGQVHNEQF
NA,TRBJ2-7,TRBV5-1,ASSPSGGPYEQY
many,TRBJ2-3,TRBV11-2,ASSLGTPRDTQY
many,TRBJ2-2,TRBV6-6,ASSYVQSNTGELF
many,TRBJ2-2,TRBV29-1,SADSGGADGELF
many,TRBJ1-6,TRBV28,ASSLQQGSSGSPLH
few,TRBJ1-1,TRBV18,ASSPPHSLSEAF
many,TRBJ2-1,TRBV14,ASSQYGGGNEQF
NA,TRBJ1-3,TRBV12-3/TRBV12-4,ASSLSGNGNTIY
NA,TRBJ2-7,TRBV7-2,ASSLMGGGPYEQY
NA,TRBJ2-1,TRBV19,ASSRTGTNLHEQF
NA,TRBJ2-5,TRBV28,ASSHSAGAQETQY
NA,TRBJ1-6,TRBV6-5,ASSYSIPAGGSYNSPLH